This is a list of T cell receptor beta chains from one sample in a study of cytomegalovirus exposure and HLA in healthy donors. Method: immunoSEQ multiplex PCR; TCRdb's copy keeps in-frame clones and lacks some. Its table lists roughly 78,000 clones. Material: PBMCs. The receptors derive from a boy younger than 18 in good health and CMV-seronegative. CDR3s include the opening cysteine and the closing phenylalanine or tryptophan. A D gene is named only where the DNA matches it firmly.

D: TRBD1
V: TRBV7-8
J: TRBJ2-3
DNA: TGTGCCAGCAGCTTAGTCCCTAGGGGGCCTAGCACAGATAAGCAGTATTTT
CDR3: CASSLVPRGPSTDKQYF

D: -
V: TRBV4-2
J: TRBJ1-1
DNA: TGTGCCAGCAGCCAAGGTACTGGGGGGGAAGCTTTCTTT
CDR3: CASSQGTGGEAFF

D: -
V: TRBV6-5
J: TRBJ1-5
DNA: TGTGCCAGCAGAAAACAGGGTGGTAGCAATCAGCCCCAGCATTTT
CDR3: CASRKQGGSNQPQHF

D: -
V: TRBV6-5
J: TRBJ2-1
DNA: TGTGCCAGCAGTTATAGGCCGGGACTCGAATACAATGAGCAGTTCTTC
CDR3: CASSYRPGLEYNEQFF

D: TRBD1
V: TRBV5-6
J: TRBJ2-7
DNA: TGTGCCAGCAGCTTGTTCGGACAGGGGATCTCCTACGAGCAGTACTTC
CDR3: CASSLFGQGISYEQYF

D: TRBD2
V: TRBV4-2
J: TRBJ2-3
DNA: TGTGCCAGCAGCCAAGTTACGGGGGGGAGCACAGATACGCAGTATTTT
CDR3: CASSQVTGGSTDTQYF

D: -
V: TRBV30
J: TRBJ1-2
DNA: TGTGCCCGCCGAGCAGGAAACTATGGCTACACCTTC
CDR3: CARRAGNYGYTF

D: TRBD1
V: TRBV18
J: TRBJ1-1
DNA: TGTGCCAGCTCACCCGGGACAGGGGGCTGGAACACTGAAGCTTTCTTT
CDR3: CASSPGTGGWNTEAFF

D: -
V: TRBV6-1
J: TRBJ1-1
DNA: TGTGCCAGCAGTGAAGTTTTGACAGGACCTGAAGCTTTCTTT
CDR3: CASSEVLTGPEAFF

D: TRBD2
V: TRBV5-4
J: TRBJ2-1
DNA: TGTGCCAGCAGCTTGGGACTTAGCGGGGGGGCGTATGAGCAGTTCTTC
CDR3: CASSLGLSGGAYEQFF

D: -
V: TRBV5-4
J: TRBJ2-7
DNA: TGTGCCAGCAGCTTGGATGTGAGGGCCTACGAGCAGTACTTC
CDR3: CASSLDVRAYEQYF

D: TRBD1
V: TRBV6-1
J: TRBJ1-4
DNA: TGTGCCAGCAGGGGGACAGGGGATCGTTGGCTGTTTTTT
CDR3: CASRGTGDRWLFF

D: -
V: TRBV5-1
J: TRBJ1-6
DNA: TGCGCCAGCAGCCCTGGACACGGCCTTAATTCACCCCTCCACTTT
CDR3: CASSPGHGLNSPLHF

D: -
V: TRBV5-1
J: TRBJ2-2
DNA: TGCGCCAGCAGCTTGGGTCGGGGTCCCGGGGAGCTGTTTTTT
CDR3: CASSLGRGPGELFF

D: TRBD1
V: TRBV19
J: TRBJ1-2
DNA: TGTGCCAGTACTCGGACAGGGTTGGGCTACACCTTC
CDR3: CASTRTGLGYTF

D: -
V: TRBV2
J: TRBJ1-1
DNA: TGTGCCAGCAGTGAAGCCTACAGGGTGAACACTGAAGCTTTCTTT
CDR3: CASSEAYRVNTEAFF

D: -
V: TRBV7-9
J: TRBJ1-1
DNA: TGTGCCAGCAGCTTTAGGGGACACAAGAACACTGAAGCTTTCTTT
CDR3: CASSFRGHKNTEAFF

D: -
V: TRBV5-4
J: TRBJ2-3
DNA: TGTGCCAGCAGCTCAAGCACAGATACGCAGTATTTT
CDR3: CASSSSTDTQYF

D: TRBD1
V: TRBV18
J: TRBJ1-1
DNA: TGTGCCAGCTCACGGTCAGGGGGCGCTTCGGGGAACACTGAAGCTTTCTTT
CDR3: CASSRSGGASGNTEAFF

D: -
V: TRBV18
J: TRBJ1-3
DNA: TGTGCCAGCTCACCTGAGCGAACTGGAAACACCATATATTTT
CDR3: CASSPERTGNTIYF

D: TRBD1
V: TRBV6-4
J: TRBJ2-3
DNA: TGTGCCAGCAGTGACTATCCCGCCGGGACAGGGACGGATACGCAGTATTTT
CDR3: CASSDYPAGTGTDTQYF

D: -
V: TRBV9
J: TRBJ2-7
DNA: TGTGCCAGCAGCGTAGGTTTTAGAGGACTCGAGCAGTACTTC
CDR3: CASSVGFRGLEQYF

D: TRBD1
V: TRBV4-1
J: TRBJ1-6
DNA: TGCGCCAGCAGCCAAGACGGGGGGACAGGGGATTCACCCCTCCACTTT
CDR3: CASSQDGGTGDSPLHF

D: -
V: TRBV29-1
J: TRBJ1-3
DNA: TGCAGCGTGCGTGACAGCCTCTCTGGAAACACCATATATTTT
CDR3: CSVRDSLSGNTIYF

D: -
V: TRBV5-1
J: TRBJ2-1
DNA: TGCGCCAGCAGCTTGGTGCAGGGCTATAACAATGAGCAGTTCTTC
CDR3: CASSLVQGYNNEQFF

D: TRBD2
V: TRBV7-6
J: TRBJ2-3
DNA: TGTGCCAGCAGCTTAGTTGGGGGGGAACAAGATACGCAGTATTTT
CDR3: CASSLVGGEQDTQYF

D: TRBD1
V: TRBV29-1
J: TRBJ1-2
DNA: TGCAGCATGACAGGGATGGCGGGGGGCTACACCTTC
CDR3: CSMTGMAGGYTF

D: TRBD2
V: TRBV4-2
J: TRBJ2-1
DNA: TGTGCCAGCAGCCAAATGGGACTAGCGGGAGATGAGCAGTTCTTC
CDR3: CASSQMGLAGDEQFF

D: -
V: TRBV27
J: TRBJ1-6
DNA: TGTGCCAGCAGTCGGCTCCTAGGTAATTCACCCCTCCACTTT
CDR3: CASSRLLGNSPLHF

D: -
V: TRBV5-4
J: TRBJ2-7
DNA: TGTGCCAGCAGCCCAACGGCGGGTCGCGAGCAGTACTTC
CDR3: CASSPTAGREQYF

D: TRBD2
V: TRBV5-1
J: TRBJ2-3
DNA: TGCGCCAGCAGCTTCAATGTCGGGAGGGACACAGATACGCAGTATTTT
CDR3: CASSFNVGRDTDTQYF

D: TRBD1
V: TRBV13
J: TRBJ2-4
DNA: TGTGCCAGCAGCGACGGGACAGGGGGCGTCAAAAACATTCAGTACTTC
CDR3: CASSDGTGGVKNIQYF

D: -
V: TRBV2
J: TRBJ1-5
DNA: TGTGCCAGCAGGGGCTGGTCAGGGGCGAGGAGGCCACTTCAGCCCCAGCATTTT
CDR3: CASRGWSGARRPLQPQHF

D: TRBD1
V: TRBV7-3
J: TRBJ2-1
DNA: TGTGCCAGCAGCTGGACAGGGGTGGGGGAGCAGTTCTTC
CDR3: CASSWTGVGEQFF

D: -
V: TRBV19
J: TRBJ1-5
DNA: TGTGCCAGTACCCCTCGGACAGAAACCTATAGCAATCAGCCCCAGCATTTT
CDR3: CASTPRTETYSNQPQHF

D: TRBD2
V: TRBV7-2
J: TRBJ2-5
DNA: TGTGCCAGCAGCAACCTACTAGCGGGCCAAGAGACCCAGTACTTC
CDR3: CASSNLLAGQETQYF

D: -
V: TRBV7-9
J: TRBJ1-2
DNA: TGTGCCAGCAGCTTAGCGGTAGACTATGGCTACACCTTC
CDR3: CASSLAVDYGYTF

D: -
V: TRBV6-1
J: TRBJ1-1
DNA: TGTGCCAGCAGGCCAGGCGGGGGTGGGAACACTGAAGCTTTCTTT
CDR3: CASRPGGGGNTEAFF

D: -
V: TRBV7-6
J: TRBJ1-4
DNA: TGTGCCAGCAGCTACTCCGGGACATTGGCCGAAAAACTGTTTTTT
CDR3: CASSYSGTLAEKLFF

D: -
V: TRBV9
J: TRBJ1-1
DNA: TGTGCCAGCAGCCCCTCAGGGGTTGAGACTGAAGCTTTCTTT
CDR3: CASSPSGVETEAFF